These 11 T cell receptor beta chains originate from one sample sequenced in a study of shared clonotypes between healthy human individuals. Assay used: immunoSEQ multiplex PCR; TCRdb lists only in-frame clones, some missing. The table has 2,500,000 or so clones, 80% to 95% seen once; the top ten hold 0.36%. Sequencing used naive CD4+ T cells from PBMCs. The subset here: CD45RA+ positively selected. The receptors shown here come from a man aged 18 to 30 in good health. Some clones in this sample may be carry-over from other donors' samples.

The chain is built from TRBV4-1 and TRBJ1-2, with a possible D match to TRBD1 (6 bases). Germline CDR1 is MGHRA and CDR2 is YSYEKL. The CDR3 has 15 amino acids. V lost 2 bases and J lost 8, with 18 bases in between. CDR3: CASSQPLDSTRGYTF. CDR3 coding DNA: TGCGCCAGCAGCCAACCACTGGACAGTACTAGGGGCTACACCTTC.

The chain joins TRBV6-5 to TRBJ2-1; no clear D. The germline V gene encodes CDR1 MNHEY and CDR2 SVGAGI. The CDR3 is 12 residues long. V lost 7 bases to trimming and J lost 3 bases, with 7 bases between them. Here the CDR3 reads CASKNFYNEQFF. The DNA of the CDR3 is TGTGCCAGCAAGAATTTCTACAATGAGCAGTTCTTC.

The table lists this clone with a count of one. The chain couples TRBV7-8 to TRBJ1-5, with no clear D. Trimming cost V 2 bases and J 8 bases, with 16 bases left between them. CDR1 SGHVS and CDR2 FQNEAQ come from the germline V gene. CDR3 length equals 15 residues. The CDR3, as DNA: TGTGCCAGCAGCTTAAGTCGATTAGGAAGGGAGCCCCAGCATTTT. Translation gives CASSLSRLGREPQHF.

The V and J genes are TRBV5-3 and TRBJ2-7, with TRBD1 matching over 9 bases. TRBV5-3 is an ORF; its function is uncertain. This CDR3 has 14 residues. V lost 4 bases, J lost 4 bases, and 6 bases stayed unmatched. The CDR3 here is CARSPGQGMYEQYF. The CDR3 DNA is TGTGCCAGAAGCCCGGGACAGGGTATGTACGAGCAGTACTTC.

CDR3 protein: CASSLGLAGYDEQFF. The CDR3 nucleotides are TGTGCCAGCAGCTTAGGACTAGCGGGATATGATGAGCAGTTCTTC. The rearrangement joins TRBV11-3 to TRBJ2-1; TRBD2 aligns across 11 bases. J was trimmed by 8 bases and V by 1 base; bases with no gene match: 4. The CDR3 extends over 15 amino acids. The V gene's germline CDR1 is SGHNT and CDR2 YENEEA.

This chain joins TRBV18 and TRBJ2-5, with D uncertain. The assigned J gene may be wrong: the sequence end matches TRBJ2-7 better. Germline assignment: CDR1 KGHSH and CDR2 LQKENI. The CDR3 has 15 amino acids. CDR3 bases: TGTGCCAGCTCACCAAGGCTTATCCCCTCCTACGAGCAGTACTTC. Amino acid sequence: CASSPRLIPSYEQYF.

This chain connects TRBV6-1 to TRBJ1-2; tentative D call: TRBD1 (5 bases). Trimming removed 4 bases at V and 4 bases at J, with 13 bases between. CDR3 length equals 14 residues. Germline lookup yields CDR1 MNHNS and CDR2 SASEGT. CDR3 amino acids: CASSVTGTVYGYTF. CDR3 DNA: TGTGCCAGCAGTGTAACCGGGACTGTCTATGGCTACACCTTC.

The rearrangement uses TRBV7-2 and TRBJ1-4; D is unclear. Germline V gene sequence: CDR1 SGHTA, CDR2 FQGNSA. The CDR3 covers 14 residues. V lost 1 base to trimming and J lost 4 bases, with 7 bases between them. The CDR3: CASSLEQSNEKLFF. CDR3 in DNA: TGTGCCAGCAGCTTAGAACAGAGTAATGAAAAACTGTTTTTT.

The CDR3 reads CASSYSWDSNNSPLHF. In DNA form, the CDR3 reads TGTGCCAGCAGTTACTCGTGGGACAGTAATAATTCACCCCTCCACTTT. The chain uses TRBV6-5 and TRBJ1-6; 7 bases map to TRBD1. The CDR3 extends over 16 amino acids. Germline V gene sequence: CDR1 MNHEY, CDR2 SVGAGI. V shed 0 bases and J 5 bases; nucleotides not matched to a gene: 4.

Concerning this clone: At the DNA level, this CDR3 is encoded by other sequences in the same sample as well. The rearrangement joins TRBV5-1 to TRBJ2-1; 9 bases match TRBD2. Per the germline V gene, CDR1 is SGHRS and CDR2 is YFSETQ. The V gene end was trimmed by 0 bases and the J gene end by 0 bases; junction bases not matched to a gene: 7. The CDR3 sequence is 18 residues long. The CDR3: CASSLVPTSGSSYNEQFF. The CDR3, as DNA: TGCGCCAGCAGCTTGGTCCCGACTAGCGGAAGCTCCTACAATGAGCAGTTCTTC.

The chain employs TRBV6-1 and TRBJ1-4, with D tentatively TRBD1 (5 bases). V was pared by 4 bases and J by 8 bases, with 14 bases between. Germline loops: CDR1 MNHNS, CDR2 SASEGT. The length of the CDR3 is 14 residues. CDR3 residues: CASSGGSLGEKLFF. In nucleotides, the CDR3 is TGTGCCAGCAGTGGGGGGAGCCTAGGGGAAAAACTGTTTTTT.